This entry describes one T cell receptor (beta chain). Its antigen is undetermined. V shed 4 bases and J shed 7 bases, with 17 bases lying between them. Germline V gives CDR1 SGHRS, CDR2 YFSETQ. This CDR3 is 14 amino acids long. The data stem from a study of shared clonotypes between healthy human individuals. Findings and caveats of the study: Larger richness was generally estimated for naive than memory subsets.

Sequenced by immunoSEQ multiplex PCR; TCRdb stores in-frame clones only, minus some. The data contain 1.4 million or so clones, approximately 98.5% of them seen just once; the ten biggest clones take up 0.36%. A CD45RA+ naive subset and a CD45RA-negative memory subset were split from CD4+ cells. The chain joins TRBV5-1 to TRBJ1-2; no reliable D call. This TCR was sampled from a man aged 25-45 years in good health. The sample consisted of naive CD4+ T cells sorted from blood. Subset indicated: CD45RA+ positively selected. The CDR3 spells CASSPLMGSSGYTF. CDR3 sequence (DNA): TGCGCCAGCAGCCCCTTAATGGGTTCGTCTGGCTACACCTTC.